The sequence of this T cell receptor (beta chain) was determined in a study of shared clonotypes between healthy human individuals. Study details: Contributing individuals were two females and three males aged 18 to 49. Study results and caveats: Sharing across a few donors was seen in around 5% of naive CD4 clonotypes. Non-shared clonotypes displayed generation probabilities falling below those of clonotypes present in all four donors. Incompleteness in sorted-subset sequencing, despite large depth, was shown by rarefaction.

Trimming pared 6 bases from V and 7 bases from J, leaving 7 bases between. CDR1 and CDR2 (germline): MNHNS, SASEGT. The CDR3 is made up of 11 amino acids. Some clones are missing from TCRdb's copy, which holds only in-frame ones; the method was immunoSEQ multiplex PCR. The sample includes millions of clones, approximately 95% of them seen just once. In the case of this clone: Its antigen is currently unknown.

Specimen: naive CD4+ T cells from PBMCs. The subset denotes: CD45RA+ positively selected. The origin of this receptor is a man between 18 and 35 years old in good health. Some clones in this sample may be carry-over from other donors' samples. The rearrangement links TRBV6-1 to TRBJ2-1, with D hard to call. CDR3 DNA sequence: TGTGCCAGCAGGGGGAATAATGAGCAGTTCTTC. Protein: CASRGNNEQFF.